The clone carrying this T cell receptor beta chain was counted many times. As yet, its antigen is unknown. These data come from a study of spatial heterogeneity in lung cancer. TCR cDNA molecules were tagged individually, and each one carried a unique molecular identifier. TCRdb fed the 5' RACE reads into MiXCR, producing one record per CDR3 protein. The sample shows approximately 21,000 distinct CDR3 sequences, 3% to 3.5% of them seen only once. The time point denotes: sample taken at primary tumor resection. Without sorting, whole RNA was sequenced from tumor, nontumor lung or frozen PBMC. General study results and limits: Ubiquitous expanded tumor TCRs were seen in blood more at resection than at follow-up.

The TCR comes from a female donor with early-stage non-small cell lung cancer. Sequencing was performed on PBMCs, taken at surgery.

CDR3 DNA: TGTGCCAGCAGCCAAGATTCAATGGACACGGAGCCCCGGCCCCAGCATTTT. Its translation is CASSQDSMDTEPRPQHF. The rearrangement joins TRBV3-1 to TRBJ1-5, with a tentative D call TRBD1 (5 bases). Between the trimmed V and J ends, which lost 0 bases and 9 bases, there was a span of 21 bases. There are 17 residues in the CDR3. Looked up from germline, CDR1 is LGHDT and CDR2 is YNNKEL (reference sequence).